A selection of T cell receptor beta chains follows, all from one sample in a study of blood T cell repertoires in COVID-19. Sequencing was performed with immunoSEQ multiplex PCR; in TCRdb, only in-frame clones are kept and a portion is missing. The sample carries 60,000 or so clones, 65% to 85% recorded once. Sequences were obtained from peripheral blood. These receptors were obtained from a woman aged 45-59 years with active or convalescent COVID-19. Both conserved end residues are part of each CDR3. Each record gives: CDR3 length, J gene, clone size, V gene, D gene, CDR3 DNA, CDR3 protein. D genes are given only for firm matches. The size field is filled for only some rows; it gives once, few, many or a size class.

CDR3 length: 18
J gene: TRBJ2-1
clone size: .
V gene: TRBV18
D gene: TRBD2
CDR3 DNA: TGTGCCAGCTCACCCGGACTGGCCGGGACTAGCGGGAACAATGAGCAGTTCTTC
CDR3 protein: CASSPGLAGTSGNNEQFF

CDR3 length: 14
J gene: TRBJ1-1
clone size: .
V gene: TRBV9
D gene: .
CDR3 DNA: TGTGCCAGCAGCGTAGGACACCTGAACACTGAAGCTTTCTTT
CDR3 protein: CASSVGHLNTEAFF

CDR3 length: 15
J gene: TRBJ1-5
clone size: .
V gene: TRBV30
D gene: .
CDR3 DNA: TGTGCCTGGAGTGGCGGATTTGATAGCAATCAGCCCCAGCATTTT
CDR3 protein: CAWSGGFDSNQPQHF

CDR3 length: 15
J gene: TRBJ2-1
clone size: once
V gene: TRBV9
D gene: TRBD2
CDR3 DNA: TGTGCCAGCAGCGTGGCTAGCGGAAACTACAATGAGCAGTTCTTC
CDR3 protein: CASSVASGNYNEQFF

CDR3 length: 13
J gene: TRBJ1-2
clone size: .
V gene: TRBV5-6
D gene: .
CDR3 DNA: TGTGCCAGCAGCCCGGACAGTTCCTATGGCTACACCTTC
CDR3 protein: CASSPDSSYGYTF

CDR3 length: 18
J gene: TRBJ2-6
clone size: .
V gene: TRBV21-1
D gene: .
CDR3 DNA: TGTGCCAGCAGCTCTGAGAGGGGGCCTTCGGCTGGGGCCAACGTCCTGACTTTC
CDR3 protein: CASSSERGPSAGANVLTF

CDR3 length: 18
J gene: TRBJ2-3
clone size: once
V gene: TRBV21-1
D gene: .
CDR3 DNA: TGTGCCAGCAGCACGGAAAGGTTAGCGGGAGGCTGCACAGATACGCAGTATTTT
CDR3 protein: CASSTERLAGGCTDTQYF

CDR3 length: 15
J gene: TRBJ1-1
clone size: .
V gene: TRBV7-8
D gene: .
CDR3 DNA: TGTGCCAGCAGCTTAGCGGGGGGGCTCTACACTGAAGCTTTCTTT
CDR3 protein: CASSLAGGLYTEAFF

CDR3 length: 19
J gene: TRBJ2-5
clone size: .
V gene: TRBV29-1
D gene: TRBD2
CDR3 DNA: TGCAGCGTTGAAGATCGCCGGCCACTACTAGCGGGAGCGGAGGAGACCCAGTACTTC
CDR3 protein: CSVEDRRPLLAGAEETQYF

CDR3 length: 14
J gene: TRBJ1-2
clone size: .
V gene: TRBV7-2
D gene: .
CDR3 DNA: TGTGCCAGCAGCGAAATGGGACAATTTTATGGCTACACCTTC
CDR3 protein: CASSEMGQFYGYTF

CDR3 length: 14
J gene: TRBJ2-7
clone size: .
V gene: TRBV11-1
D gene: TRBD1
CDR3 DNA: TGTGCCAGCAGCCCGTGGGACAGTTCCCTGGAGCAGTACTTC
CDR3 protein: CASSPWDSSLEQYF

CDR3 length: 18
J gene: TRBJ1-2
clone size: .
V gene: TRBV7-2
D gene: .
CDR3 DNA: TGTGCCAGCAGCCTACTAGCCCCCACAGGAGTCTCGAACTATGGCTACACCTTC
CDR3 protein: CASSLLAPTGVSNYGYTF

CDR3 length: 14
J gene: TRBJ1-2
clone size: .
V gene: TRBV7-2
D gene: .
CDR3 DNA: TGTGCCAGCAGCTTACGGTCAGGGGCCGGTGGCTACACCTTC
CDR3 protein: CASSLRSGAGGYTF

CDR3 length: 14
J gene: TRBJ1-2
clone size: .
V gene: TRBV5-4
D gene: TRBD1
CDR3 DNA: TGTGCCAGCAGCATCGACAGGGGAATGGGCGGCTACACCTTC
CDR3 protein: CASSIDRGMGGYTF

CDR3 length: 14
J gene: TRBJ2-3
clone size: .
V gene: TRBV28
D gene: .
CDR3 DNA: TGTGCCAGCAGTTTCGTCGCGGGAACAGATACGCAGTATTTT
CDR3 protein: CASSFVAGTDTQYF

CDR3 length: 10
J gene: TRBJ1-2
clone size: medium-sized
V gene: TRBV7-9
D gene: .
CDR3 DNA: TGTGCCGGGGGGGACTATGGCTACACCTTC
CDR3 protein: CAGGDYGYTF

CDR3 length: 16
J gene: TRBJ2-5
clone size: .
V gene: TRBV4-1
D gene: .
CDR3 DNA: TGCGCCAGCAGCCAAGATTTTCTCCAGGGCGTGGAGACCCAGTACTTC
CDR3 protein: CASSQDFLQGVETQYF

CDR3 length: 14
J gene: TRBJ1-2
clone size: few
V gene: TRBV2
D gene: TRBD1
CDR3 DNA: TGTGCCAGCAGAGGTCGGGACAGCATAAATGGCTACACCTTC
CDR3 protein: CASRGRDSINGYTF

CDR3 length: 13
J gene: TRBJ2-2
clone size: .
V gene: TRBV2
D gene: .
CDR3 DNA: TGTGCCAGCACCTCTAGGCACACCGGGGAGCTGTTTTTT
CDR3 protein: CASTSRHTGELFF

CDR3 length: 14
J gene: TRBJ2-5
clone size: .
V gene: TRBV19
D gene: TRBD1
CDR3 DNA: TGTGCCACCAAGACAGGGGGCGTTGAAGAGACCCAGTACTTC
CDR3 protein: CATKTGGVEETQYF

CDR3 length: 15
J gene: TRBJ1-2
clone size: few
V gene: TRBV6-1
D gene: .
CDR3 DNA: TGTGCCAGCAGTGATGTCCGGAGGAGTAACTATGGCTACACCTTC
CDR3 protein: CASSDVRRSNYGYTF

CDR3 length: 17
J gene: TRBJ2-1
clone size: .
V gene: TRBV9
D gene: TRBD2
CDR3 DNA: TGTGCCAGCACCAAATCACTAGCGGGAGGCTCCTACAATGAGCAGTTCTTC
CDR3 protein: CASTKSLAGGSYNEQFF

CDR3 length: 16
J gene: TRBJ1-2
clone size: .
V gene: TRBV5-6
D gene: .
CDR3 DNA: TGTGCCAGCAACCCGCCCCTACAGGGAGCGATGAGCGGCTACACCTTC
CDR3 protein: CASNPPLQGAMSGYTF

CDR3 length: 16
J gene: TRBJ2-1
clone size: .
V gene: TRBV18
D gene: TRBD2
CDR3 DNA: TGTGCCAGCTCACGGGGAGTAGCGGGAGAAGGCAATGAGCAGTTCTTC
CDR3 protein: CASSRGVAGEGNEQFF

CDR3 length: 14
J gene: TRBJ2-5
clone size: .
V gene: TRBV7-2
D gene: TRBD2
CDR3 DNA: TGTGCCAGCAGCCTTGGACTAGCCCAAGAGACCCAGTACTTC
CDR3 protein: CASSLGLAQETQYF

CDR3 length: 13
J gene: TRBJ2-1
clone size: once
V gene: TRBV6-5
D gene: .
CDR3 DNA: TGTGCCAGCAGTTACTATCTAACGGATGAGCAGTTCTTC
CDR3 protein: CASSYYLTDEQFF

CDR3 length: 13
J gene: TRBJ1-3
clone size: .
V gene: TRBV19
D gene: .
CDR3 DNA: TGTGCCAGCGCGACGTCGCGTGAGGACACCATATATTTT
CDR3 protein: CASATSREDTIYF

CDR3 length: 14
J gene: TRBJ2-1
clone size: .
V gene: TRBV11-3
D gene: .
CDR3 DNA: TGTGCCAGCAGCCGGGACTCCTTAGGGAATGAGCAGTTCTTC
CDR3 protein: CASSRDSLGNEQFF

CDR3 length: 12
J gene: TRBJ2-5
clone size: few
V gene: TRBV30
D gene: .
CDR3 DNA: TGTGCCTCTTCGTCCGGGGGAGAGACCCAGTACTTC
CDR3 protein: CASSSGGETQYF

CDR3 length: 13
J gene: TRBJ1-1
clone size: .
V gene: TRBV24-1
D gene: .
CDR3 DNA: TGTGCCACCAGTGACCAGGGGTTTACTGAAGCTTTCTTT
CDR3 protein: CATSDQGFTEAFF

CDR3 length: 15
J gene: TRBJ2-3
clone size: few
V gene: TRBV6-5
D gene: .
CDR3 DNA: TGTGCCAGCAGCAACATCCGAGGAGGCACAGATACGCAGTATTTT
CDR3 protein: CASSNIRGGTDTQYF

CDR3 length: 14
J gene: TRBJ1-5
clone size: .
V gene: TRBV10-3
D gene: .
CDR3 DNA: TGTGCCACCGGAAGCGGGGGTCCGAGTCAGCCCCAGCATTTT
CDR3 protein: CATGSGGPSQPQHF

CDR3 length: 13
J gene: TRBJ1-2
clone size: .
V gene: TRBV6-5
D gene: .
CDR3 DNA: TGTGCCAGCAGTTACTCGACAGCGTATGGCTACACCTTC
CDR3 protein: CASSYSTAYGYTF